This TCR beta chain was captured in a study of blood T cell repertoires in COVID-19. Overall study context: From the United States, Italy and Spain came samples of acute and convalescent COVID-19. T cells, B-cell-depleted T cells, or PBMCs supplied cDNA or gDNA.

Per the study methods: Nucleated cell counts were estimated from reference gene primer amplification. Repertoires were generated with immunoSEQ multiplex PCR, while TCRdb's copy carries only in-frame clones and drops some. Clone size and the V and J calls come from that table; the DNA yielded D and trimming. The sample has about 79,000 clones, more than 85% seen once. The clonotype was recovered from a man between 65 and 85 years old with active or convalescent COVID-19. Sequenced: peripheral blood.

The CDR3 DNA follows: TGTGCCAGCAGCTTGGGACAGGGAGCCGGGGAGCTGTTTTTT. This encodes CASSLGQGAGELFF. The chain carries TRBV5-6 and TRBJ2-2; 7 bases fit TRBD1. Trimming cost V 0 bases and J 6 bases; bases outside gene matches: 2. The germline V gene has CDR1 SGHDT and CDR2 YYEEEE. The CDR3 loop spans 14 amino acids.